Listed below are T cell receptor beta chains from one sample, sequenced in a study of blood T cell repertoires in COVID-19. Assay: immunoSEQ multiplex PCR; the TCRdb copy retains only in-frame clones and omits some. The sample includes about 210,000 clones, 75% to 85% of them seen just once. Sequencing input: peripheral blood. All receptors come from a woman between 70 and 85 years old with COVID-19, enrolled during active disease. Each CDR3 is given without its conserved first and last residue.

cdr3_aa: ASSVGVNYGYT; v_call: TRBV9; j_call: TRBJ1-2
cdr3_aa: ASSSGTGLLEPFGYT; v_call: TRBV5-1; j_call: TRBJ1-2
cdr3_aa: ASSSQNSGQGYEQY; v_call: TRBV5-1; j_call: TRBJ2-7
cdr3_aa: ASSSSTGGRSPLH; v_call: TRBV7-2; j_call: TRBJ1-6
cdr3_aa: ASSLTSGSSSDTQY; v_call: TRBV14; j_call: TRBJ2-3
cdr3_aa: ASSLGLGRDTEAF; v_call: TRBV5-4; j_call: TRBJ1-1
cdr3_aa: ATTLTPKETQY; v_call: TRBV2; j_call: TRBJ2-5
cdr3_aa: ASSQVRLGLDLSTDTQY; v_call: TRBV4-2; j_call: TRBJ2-3
cdr3_aa: ASSLMGTSGGETQY; v_call: TRBV5-4; j_call: TRBJ2-5
cdr3_aa: ATSAQPSYNEQF; v_call: TRBV24-1; j_call: TRBJ2-1
cdr3_aa: ASSLGVQGVYDEQF; v_call: TRBV11-2; j_call: TRBJ2-1
cdr3_aa: ASTRDFDNEQF; v_call: TRBV6-5; j_call: TRBJ2-1
cdr3_aa: ASSYSTSGGSQI; v_call: TRBV6-2/TRBV6-3; j_call: TRBJ2-1
cdr3_aa: ASSPGQGDSFGYGYT; v_call: TRBV18; j_call: TRBJ1-2
cdr3_aa: ASSYRFGLNTEAF; v_call: TRBV6-2/TRBV6-3; j_call: TRBJ1-1
cdr3_aa: ASSAGAGGPPDTQY; v_call: TRBV7-9; j_call: TRBJ2-3
cdr3_aa: ASSAPAGRGEKLF; v_call: TRBV19; j_call: TRBJ1-4
cdr3_aa: ASSRTSVNNNEQF; v_call: TRBV7-2; j_call: TRBJ2-1
cdr3_aa: ASSATPWSGTEAF; v_call: TRBV9; j_call: TRBJ1-1
cdr3_aa: ASSYREGANVLT; v_call: TRBV6-2/TRBV6-3; j_call: TRBJ2-6
cdr3_aa: ASRPGTSGDNEQY; v_call: TRBV5-8; j_call: TRBJ2-7
cdr3_aa: ASSRGGAQNTEAF; v_call: TRBV6-2/TRBV6-3; j_call: TRBJ1-1
cdr3_aa: ASSQVPEAGYT; v_call: TRBV3-1/TRBV3-2; j_call: TRBJ1-2
cdr3_aa: ASSQGSDSYEQY; v_call: TRBV7-9; j_call: TRBJ2-7
cdr3_aa: ASSELGTGGEKLF; v_call: TRBV2; j_call: TRBJ1-4
cdr3_aa: ASSSWTSGNEQF; v_call: TRBV4-1; j_call: TRBJ2-1
cdr3_aa: ASSVPRQGVDEQY; v_call: TRBV5-1; j_call: TRBJ2-7
cdr3_aa: ASSLSRVSSYEQY; v_call: TRBV27; j_call: TRBJ2-7
cdr3_aa: ASSLPGQGNALH; v_call: TRBV7-9; j_call: TRBJ1-6
cdr3_aa: ASSYSIRRGSLNGYT; v_call: TRBV6-2/TRBV6-3; j_call: TRBJ1-2
cdr3_aa: ASSGSRDRGTGTIY; v_call: TRBV7-2; j_call: TRBJ1-3
cdr3_aa: ASSLSARVTAEQF; v_call: TRBV27; j_call: TRBJ2-1
cdr3_aa: ASSPGHLNTGELF; v_call: TRBV7-9; j_call: TRBJ2-2
cdr3_aa: ASRRTGTVTEAF; v_call: TRBV6-5; j_call: TRBJ1-1
cdr3_aa: ASSETSYTSYEQY; v_call: TRBV18; j_call: TRBJ2-7
cdr3_aa: SVRDRLNTGELF; v_call: TRBV29-1; j_call: TRBJ2-2
cdr3_aa: ASTEGGGYTEAF; v_call: TRBV6-5; j_call: TRBJ1-1
cdr3_aa: ASSPIAGGRQPQH; v_call: TRBV19; j_call: TRBJ1-5
cdr3_aa: ASRKGQGVYEQY; v_call: TRBV2; j_call: TRBJ2-7
cdr3_aa: ATSDRDSEAF; v_call: TRBV24-1; j_call: TRBJ1-1
cdr3_aa: ASSPLRTNNEQF; v_call: TRBV13; j_call: TRBJ2-1
cdr3_aa: ASRVYRGRGGYT; v_call: TRBV6-5; j_call: TRBJ1-2
cdr3_aa: ASSYAGLVPGNTIY; v_call: TRBV6-2/TRBV6-3; j_call: TRBJ1-3
cdr3_aa: ASSSKAGQEAF; v_call: TRBV7-3; j_call: TRBJ1-1
cdr3_aa: ASSPGLAGVYEQY; v_call: TRBV7-2; j_call: TRBJ2-7
cdr3_aa: ASSATNTGELF; v_call: TRBV5-1; j_call: TRBJ2-2
cdr3_aa: ASGLVLGTGGYNEQF; v_call: TRBV12-5; j_call: TRBJ2-1
cdr3_aa: ASTPDGGREKLF; v_call: TRBV19; j_call: TRBJ1-4